This T cell receptor beta chain was documented in a study of PD-L1 blockade in urothelial cancer. Study as a whole: Treatment start was followed by blood analysis at 3 weeks (second dose) and again at 6 weeks.

With regard to this clone: Its antigen is as yet unknown.

Enrolled patients showed locally advanced or metastatic urothelial carcinoma. Each PCR had synthetic TCR analog templates added to it as a spike-in. Method: immunoSEQ multiplex PCR; TCRdb's copy keeps in-frame clones and lacks some. The profile covers 40,000 to 45,000 clones, with roughly 86% appearing a single time and 3% to 3.5% taken by the ten largest. The V gene's germline CDR1 is MDHEN and CDR2 SYDVKM. V dropped 5 bases and J dropped 4; count of bases not matched to a gene: 8. CDR3 length: 16 residues. Findings and limits, study-wide: Those with durable benefit had larger increases in tumor-associated blood clones at 3 weeks.

The specimen comprised PBMCs, sampled around atezolizumab (anti-PD-L1) treatment. The TCR sequence derives from a man in his sixties or seventies with urothelial cancer. V is TRBV28 and J is TRBJ2-1; 10 bases map to TRBD2. The CDR3 sequence is CASSARLAGSYNEQFF. The CDR3 DNA follows: TGTGCCAGCAGTGCAAGACTAGCGGGTTCTTACAATGAGCAGTTCTTC.